This TCR beta chain originates from a study of human T cells and chemical hapten exposure. The overall study: Among samples, TCR yields varied mainly because of small differences in pooled library volume.

MiXCR, run by TCRdb on the RACE reads, gives a single entry per CDR3 protein. Here the sample spans approximately 75,000 distinct CDR3 sequences, 7.5% to 9.5% being singletons. This clonotype was picked up many times. The V and J ends lost 4 bases and 5 bases respectively, with 5 bases between them. CDR1 is SNHLY, CDR2 FYNNEI, per germline. The CDR3 extends over 11 amino acids. The time point: patch test 2, 6 weeks after DPC sensitization. Treatment: therapeutic diphenylcyclopropenone sensitization with weekly scalp DPC. The TCR sequence derives from a woman between 45 and 60 years old with alopecia areata. Some clones in this sample may be carry-over from other donors' samples. Here the sequenced sample was whole blood, taken in connection with sensitization to the hapten diphenylcyclopropenone (DPC). The chain recombines TRBV2 with TRBJ1-2, with D unclear. The CDR3 sequence: CASSVAYGYTF. In DNA form, the CDR3 reads TGTGCCAGCAGTGTCGCTTATGGCTACACCTTC.